One and the same sample provided the 30 T cell receptor beta chains below, sequenced in a study of T cell clones after liver transplantation. TCRdb's copy holds only in-frame clones and misses some; the assay was immunoSEQ multiplex PCR. Of 85,000 to 130,000 clones listed, 80% to 85% are singletons. The starting material was CD4+ T cells from blood, obtained before liver transplant. The origin of the receptors is a human donor who received a liver transplant.

The chain employs TRBV6-5 and TRBJ2-5; 8 nucleotides agree with TRBD1. Germline V lookup: CDR1 MNHEY, CDR2 SVGAGI. The CDR3 covers 15 residues. Trimming cost V 4 bases and J 4 bases; bases outside gene matches: 8. The chain's CDR3 is CASSFGQGYLETQYF. As DNA, the CDR3 is TGTGCCAGCAGTTTCGGACAGGGTTATTTAGAGACCCAGTACTTC.

The chain couples TRBV15 to TRBJ2-7; 9 bases match TRBD2. The CDR3 totals 14 residues. V gave up 3 bases and J gave up 4 bases; unmatched junction bases: 4. Germline V lookup: CDR1 LNHNV, CDR2 YYDKDF (reference sequence). CDR3 residues: CATSRETSGYEQYF. CDR3 coding DNA: TGTGCCACCAGCAGGGAGACTAGCGGTTACGAGCAGTACTTC.

This clone appeared once. V gene TRBV7-9 combines with J gene TRBJ2-7, with D perhaps TRBD1 or TRBD2 (5 bases each). Germline-derived CDR1 and CDR2 are SEHNR and FQNEAQ (reference sequence). V lost 3 bases and J 7 bases, leaving 16 bases between the germline ends. This CDR3 contains 14 residues. DNA for the CDR3: TGTGCCAGCAGCTTCACCCGGGACGCGTTAGAGCAGTACTTC. It yields the protein CASSFTRDALEQYF.

This clone was seen more than once but under ten times. This sample also contains other DNA sequences that code for the same CDR3. This chain links TRBV7-9 with TRBJ2-7; 8 nucleotides match TRBD1. The trim removed 3 bases at V and 5 bases at J, leaving 0 bases unmatched. Germline CDR1 and CDR2: SEHNR and FQNEAQ (reference sequence). The CDR3 is made up of 12 amino acids. CDR3 DNA: TGTGCCAGCAGCTTGACAGGGGACGAGCAGTACTTC. This translates into CASSLTGDEQYF.

V and J are TRBV27 and TRBJ2-5; the D gene is possibly TRBD1 (5 bases). CDR1 is MNHEY, CDR2 SMNVEV, per germline (reference sequence). The CDR3 is 12 amino acids. The V and J ends lost 3 bases and 7 bases respectively, with 9 bases between them. The CDR3 sequence: CASSFREGTQYF. Written as DNA, the CDR3 is TGTGCCAGCAGTTTCAGGGAAGGGACCCAGTACTTC.

This clone was observed a handful of times. The rearrangement links TRBV27 to TRBJ2-3; TRBD2 agrees at 11 bases. The CDR3 length is 16 residues. CDR1 and CDR2 (germline): MNHEY, SMNVEV (reference sequence). V lost 3 bases, J lost 3 bases, and 5 bases stayed unmatched. The CDR3: CASSFTLAGGTDTQYF. In nucleotides, the CDR3 is TGTGCCAGCAGTTTCACCCTAGCGGGAGGAACAGATACGCAGTATTTT.

The chain links TRBV15 to TRBJ2-5; possible D gene TRBD2, 5 bases. V gave up 1 base and J gave up 1 base, with 10 bases separating them. This CDR3 is built from 15 residues. CDR1 and CDR2 from the germline V gene are LNHNV and YYDKDF (reference sequence). The CDR3 here is CATSRGGSGQETQYF. The CDR3, as DNA: TGTGCCACCAGCAGAGGAGGGAGCGGCCAAGAGACCCAGTACTTC.

This clone was detected only a few times. J is TRBJ2-2 and V is TRBV9; no clear D gene. V lost 0 bases to trimming and J lost 3 bases, with 12 bases between them. Germline V CDR1 and CDR2: SGDLS, YYNGEE. The CDR3 covers 16 residues. The CDR3 reads CASSVVGRADTGELFF. CDR3 nucleotide sequence: TGTGCCAGCAGCGTAGTGGGTAGGGCGGACACCGGGGAGCTGTTTTTT.

The chain has TRBV28 and TRBJ2-1; 8 positions agree with TRBD2. Germline CDR1 is MDHEN and CDR2 is SYDVKM. This CDR3 has 13 amino acids. After removal of 6 bases from V and 16 bases from J, the junction contained 14 bases not matched to a gene. The CDR3, as DNA: TGTGCCAGCAGCTCGACTAGCGCCCAGGGCCGATTCTTC. This encodes CASSSTSAQGRFF.

The V and J genes are TRBV6-5 and TRBJ1-5; tentative D call: TRBD1 (6 bases). V was trimmed by 0 bases and J by 9 bases, leaving 15 bases between them. This CDR3 has 15 residues. CDR1 and CDR2 from the germline V gene are MNHEY and SVGAGI. CDR3 loop: CASSYSQGGSGPQHF. The CDR3 DNA reads TGTGCCAGCAGTTACTCACAGGGTGGTTCGGGGCCCCAGCATTTT.

The chain joins TRBV7-8 to TRBJ2-5; TRBD2 agrees at 10 bases. This CDR3 has 14 residues. V shed 6 bases, J shed 1 base, and the junction held 2 bases outside the gene matches. Germline V gene data show CDR1 as SGHVS and CDR2 as FQNEAQ. The CDR3 protein is CASRLAGIQETQYF. DNA of the CDR3: TGTGCCAGCAGACTAGCGGGGATCCAAGAGACCCAGTACTTC.

The chain joins TRBV5-4 to TRBJ1-1; 7 bases map to TRBD1. The CDR3 loop spans 15 amino acids. Germline CDR1 is SGHNT and CDR2 is YYREEE (reference sequence). V trimming: 4 bases; J trimming: 2 bases; junction bases outside the gene matches: 8. CDR3 protein: CASSQPGQPNTEAFF. For the CDR3, the DNA is TGTGCCAGCAGCCAACCGGGACAGCCCAACACTGAAGCTTTCTTT.

This sequence joins TRBV4-3 and TRBJ2-1; a weak D match, TRBD1 (6 bases). The CDR3 has 13 amino acids. The V and J ends lost 0 bases and 11 bases respectively, with 11 bases between them. Germline V gene sequence: CDR1 LGHNA, CDR2 YSLEER. The CDR3 DNA follows: TGCGCCAGCAGCCAAGATGGGGGCGGAAAGCAGTTCTTC. Translation: CASSQDGGGKQFF.

The J gene is TRBJ2-7, the V gene TRBV5-6; D unclear. Trimming removed 5 bases at V and 6 bases at J, with 15 bases between. The CDR3 is 13 amino acids. Per the germline V gene, CDR1 is SGHDT and CDR2 is YYEEEE. The CDR3 DNA reads as TGTGCCAGCAGTCCCTATGGGCCCTCCGAGCAGTACTTC. Residues: CASSPYGPSEQYF.

This clone turned up a few times. The chain recombines TRBV15 with TRBJ1-6; possibly TRBD1 for D (6 bases). The germline V and J ends were trimmed by 1 base and 8 bases, with 12 bases remaining between them. CDR3 length: 15 amino acids. CDR1 LNHNV and CDR2 YYDKDF come from the germline V gene (reference sequence). CDR3 DNA: TGTGCCACCAGCAGAGCGCCACAGGGTTATTCACCCCTCCACTTT. This codes for CATSRAPQGYSPLHF.

The V and J genes are TRBV30 and TRBJ2-4; D not certain. Germline V gene data show CDR1 as GTSNPN and CDR2 as SVGIG (reference sequence). This CDR3 contains 13 residues. With 2 bases removed from V and 9 bases from J, the gap between germline ends came to 14 bases. The CDR3 coding sequence is TGTGCCTGGAGTCCTTTGAAGGGTGGCATTCAGTACTTC. Translation: CAWSPLKGGIQYF.

This clone was found a few times. This chain uses TRBV5-1 with TRBJ2-5; 12 bases match TRBD2. CDR1 and CDR2 (germline): SGHRS, YFSETQ. The CDR3 sequence is 16 residues long. Germline trimming cut 0 bases from V and 4 bases from J; bases unmatched to any gene: 4. The CDR3 loop is CASSLALAGGRETQYF. CDR3 nucleotide sequence: TGCGCCAGCAGCTTGGCCCTAGCGGGAGGGCGAGAGACCCAGTACTTC.

This chain uses TRBV13 with TRBJ2-5; perhaps TRBD1 as D (6 bases). The CDR3 is 17 residues long. CDR1 is PRHDT and CDR2 is FYEKMQ in the germline V gene (reference sequence). With 3 bases removed from V and 0 bases from J, the gap between germline ends came to 17 bases. Here the CDR3 reads CASSLGWGTPYQETQYF. CDR3 coding DNA: TGTGCCAGCAGCTTGGGGTGGGGGACACCTTACCAAGAGACCCAGTACTTC.

This chain links TRBV9 with TRBJ2-1, with 8 bases lining up with TRBD2. Germline loops: CDR1 SGDLS, CDR2 YYNGEE. V was pared by 2 bases and J by 3 bases, with 4 bases of the junction left unmatched. The CDR3 runs to 15 residues. Here the CDR3 DNA reads TGTGCCAGCAGCGTTAGCGGGGCGGGCTACAATGAGCAGTTCTTC. Translated, it gives CASSVSGAGYNEQFF.

This sequence joins TRBV18 and TRBJ2-3; possibly TRBD1 or TRBD2 for D (5 bases each). The CDR3 length is 16 residues. V was trimmed by 4 bases and J by 6 bases, leaving 20 bases between them. Germline values: CDR1 KGHSH, CDR2 LQKENI. CDR3 nucleotide sequence: TGTGCCAGCTCACGTCCGGGGCAGGCCCTCGGGGATACGCAGTATTTT. It translates to CASSRPGQALGDTQYF.

The rearrangement uses TRBV2 and TRBJ1-2; 8 nucleotides align to TRBD1. CDR3 length: 15 residues. Germline loops: CDR1 SNHLY, CDR2 FYNNEI. Trimming removed 6 bases from V and 8 bases from J; junction bases left unmatched: 14. The CDR3 DNA reads TGTGCCAGCAGCCGGCAGACAGGGGATTTCGACGGCTACACCTTC. Translating gives CASSRQTGDFDGYTF.

This clone came up once. V is TRBV6-6 and J is TRBJ1-5; D call uncertain. V gave up 6 bases and J gave up 1 base, with 10 bases separating them. The germline gives CDR1 MNHNY, CDR2 SVGAGI (reference sequence). The CDR3 runs 14 residues. This CDR3 reads CASRRLISNQPQHF. In nucleotides, the CDR3 is TGTGCCAGCAGAAGATTAATCAGCAATCAGCCCCAGCATTTT.

V usage is TRBV18 and J usage is TRBJ1-6; the D is unclear. Trimming took 2 bases from V and 7 from J, leaving 9 bases between them. Per germline, CDR1 KGHSH and CDR2 LQKENI. The CDR3 runs 14 residues. The CDR3: CASSPNSVNSPLHF. CDR3 in DNA: TGTGCCAGCTCACCAAACAGCGTAAATTCACCCCTCCACTTT.

The chain links TRBV10-3 to TRBJ2-1, with 9 bases matching TRBD2. Germline V CDR1 and CDR2: ENHRY, SYGVKD. V dropped 0 bases and J dropped 7; count of bases not matched to a gene: 1. This CDR3 contains 14 residues. CDR3 coding DNA: TGTGCCATCAGTGAGTCTAGCGGGAGAAATGAGCAGTTCTTC. This sequence encodes CAISESSGRNEQFF.

This clone was counted a few times. The gene calls are TRBV7-2 and TRBJ2-3; D gene uncertain. The CDR3 has 15 residues. V lost 3 bases to trimming and J lost 8 bases, with 18 bases between them. Germline values: CDR1 SGHTA, CDR2 FQGNSA. DNA of the CDR3: TGTGCCAGCAGCTTTCCTGGAAAGAAAACTGCTACGCAGTATTTT. This gives the protein CASSFPGKKTATQYF.

This clone has a single count. The V call is TRBV9, the J call TRBJ2-2; 9 positions match TRBD1. The germline V gene has CDR1 SGDLS and CDR2 YYNGEE. The CDR3 sequence is 15 residues long. With 2 bases clipped from V and 7 bases from J, the junction kept 6 bases outside the gene matches. CDR3 residues: CASSVDRGAVGELFF. The CDR3 nucleotides are TGTGCCAGCAGCGTGGACAGGGGAGCCGTCGGGGAGCTGTTTTTT.

The rearrangement links TRBV18 to TRBJ1-5, with a weak D call TRBD1 (6 bases). Germline CDR1 KGHSH, CDR2 LQKENI. The V end was cut by 2 bases, the J end by 2 bases, with 13 bases between. The CDR3 has 16 amino acids. Here the CDR3 reads CASSPISGGGNQPQHF. The CDR3 coding sequence is TGTGCCAGCTCACCAATATCGGGGGGCGGCAATCAGCCCCAGCATTTT.

The V call is TRBV2, the J call TRBJ2-1; TRBD2 is a possible D gene (7 bases). Germline V gene lookup returns CDR1 SNHLY and CDR2 FYNNEI. Trimming stripped 5 bases from V and 9 bases from J, with 23 bases between. This CDR3 comprises 16 residues. This chain's CDR3 is CASSPLGGGRNVEQFF. CDR3 bases: TGTGCCAGCAGTCCCCTAGGGGGGGGGCGAAACGTTGAGCAGTTCTTC.

J is TRBJ2-5 and V is TRBV28; D not resolved. Germline lookup yields CDR1 MDHEN and CDR2 SYDVKM. The CDR3 consists of 13 residues. V dropped 4 bases and J dropped 1 base, with 7 bases sitting between them. The CDR3: CASSSPAQETQYF. As DNA, the CDR3 is TGTGCCAGCAGTTCCCCCGCCCAAGAGACCCAGTACTTC.

The chain recombines TRBV18 with TRBJ2-3; D remains ambiguous. CDR3 length: 13 amino acids. Per germline, CDR1 KGHSH and CDR2 LQKENI. V was shortened by 0 bases and J by 5 bases, with 6 bases between the two germline ends. Here the CDR3 DNA reads TGTGCCAGCTCACCACCGGCTGAAGATACGCAGTATTTT. This translates into CASSPPAEDTQYF.